One and the same sample provided the 31 T cell receptor beta chains below, sequenced in a study of beta chain features in type 1 diabetes. Since all of the isolated RNA was reverse transcribed, expressed TCRB transcripts were what got sequenced. Only in-frame clones appear in the TCRdb table, and some are missing; sequencing was by immunoSEQ multiplex PCR. The table records under 300,000 clones, about 8% of them present only once. The sample comprised central memory CD4+ T cells from blood. Receptor source: a woman aged 18-29 years in good health.

The chain combines TRBV2 with TRBJ2-7; 7 bases map to TRBD2. The CDR3 runs 11 residues. V lost 5 bases and J lost 10; bases outside the gene matches: 5. Germline V lookup: CDR1 SNHLY, CDR2 FYNNEI. CDR3 loop: CASSLAEVQYV. In DNA, the CDR3 is TGTGCCAGCAGTCTAGCGGAAGTACAGTACGTC.

CDR3 amino acids: CASSQADRVRGYTF. The DNA for the CDR3 is TGCGCCAGCAGCCAAGCGGACAGGGTTCGCGGCTACACCTTC. This rearrangement joins TRBV4-1 to TRBJ1-2; 8 bases align to TRBD1. The CDR3 loop spans 14 amino acids. V shed 1 base, J shed 8 bases, and the junction held 6 bases outside the gene matches. The germline CDR1 and CDR2 sequences are MGHRA and YSYEKL.

J is TRBJ2-1 and V is TRBV19, with 7 bases lining up with TRBD1. V shed 7 bases and J 4 bases; nucleotides not matched to a gene: 7. The CDR3 is 14 amino acids. Germline V gene data show CDR1 as LNHDA and CDR2 as SQIVND (reference sequence). This CDR3 reads CASTRGPPYNEQFF. In DNA, the CDR3 is TGTGCCAGTACTAGGGGGCCCCCTTACAATGAGCAGTTCTTC.

The genes are TRBV19 and TRBJ1-1, with D hard to call. The CDR3 extends over 12 amino acids. Per the germline V gene, CDR1 is LNHDA and CDR2 is SQIVND (reference sequence). V was cut by 7 bases and J by 2 bases, with 8 bases left in between. CDR3 sequence: CASTLSNTEAFF. The DNA for the CDR3 is TGTGCCAGTACCCTCTCAAACACTGAAGCTTTCTTT.

The CDR3 DNA is TGTGCCAGCAGCCGGACTAGCGGGGATGGCGGGGAGCAGTTCTTC. It specifies CASSRTSGDGGEQFF. The chain joins TRBV7-7 to TRBJ2-1, with 12 bases aligning to TRBD2. Unmatched junction bases numbered 9, after V lost 5 bases and J lost 10 bases. Germline assignment: CDR1 SSHAT and CDR2 FNYEAQ (reference sequence). CDR3 length: 15 residues.

A few counts support this clone. The chain is built from TRBV7-2 and TRBJ1-2; D is unclear. Per the germline V gene, CDR1 is SGHTA and CDR2 is FQGNSA. CDR3 size: 13 residues. Trimming pared 1 base from V and 7 bases from J, leaving 10 bases between. Written as DNA, the CDR3 is TGTGCCAGCAGCTTAGGTCAAGATCTTGGCTACACCTTC. Its protein product is CASSLGQDLGYTF.

The V gene is TRBV29-1, the J gene TRBJ2-2; D is possibly TRBD1 (6 bases). The CDR3 sequence is 15 residues long. V was cut by 5 bases and J by 3 bases, with 16 bases left in between. CDR1 is SQVTM, CDR2 ANQGSEA, per germline. This chain's CDR3 is CSVQADRFDTGELFF. The CDR3 DNA sequence: TGCAGCGTTCAGGCGGACAGATTTGACACCGGGGAGCTGTTTTTT.

The chain is built from TRBV7-8 and TRBJ1-2; D unresolved. This CDR3 has 12 amino acids. Deletions cut 5 bases from V and 7 bases from J, with 11 bases between. Germline V gives CDR1 SGHVS, CDR2 FQNEAQ. In DNA, the CDR3 is TGTGCCAGCAGCCCAGTTAGAGGTGGCTACACCTTC. Its translation: CASSPVRGGYTF.

This clone was seen only a few times. This chain uses TRBV28 with TRBJ2-1; tentative D call: TRBD1 (6 bases). From germline, CDR1 is MDHEN and CDR2 SYDVKM. The CDR3 sequence is 13 residues long. Deletions cut 2 bases from V and 7 bases from J, with 9 bases between. CDR3 sequence (DNA): TGTGCCAGCAGTTTAGGGGGCGGGAATGAGCAGTTCTTC. This codes for CASSLGGGNEQFF.

This clone was detected only a few times. The J gene is TRBJ2-7, the V gene TRBV7-2, with D maybe TRBD1 (6 bases). Trimming cost V 5 bases and J 3 bases, with 11 bases left between them. Per the germline V gene, CDR1 is SGHTA and CDR2 is FQGNSA. There are 13 residues in the CDR3. CDR3 sequence: CASSGGQSYEQYF. In nucleotides, the CDR3 is TGTGCCAGCAGCGGAGGACAGAGCTACGAGCAGTACTTC.

J is TRBJ1-2 and V is TRBV18, with D maybe TRBD1 (5 bases). The germline gives CDR1 KGHSH, CDR2 LQKENI. Trimming took off 2 bases at V and 3 bases at J, with 13 bases between the two ends. The CDR3 has 15 residues. CDR3 loop: CASSPGFSQDYGYTF. The CDR3 nucleotides read TGTGCCAGCTCACCAGGGTTTTCACAGGACTATGGCTACACCTTC.

The table lists this clone with a few counts. The chain uses TRBV15 and TRBJ2-2; D unresolved. In germline, CDR1 is LNHNV, CDR2 YYDKDF (reference sequence). The CDR3 sequence is 16 residues long. V was clipped by 1 base and J by 4 bases, with 13 bases between them. The DNA of the CDR3 is TGTGCCACCAGCAGAGCTTTGGGCAACCCCACCGGGGAGCTGTTTTTT. Translation: CATSRALGNPTGELFF.

This clone was observed a few times. The J gene is TRBJ2-7, the V gene TRBV5-4; 7 bases are shared with TRBD2. V was pared by 2 bases and J by 2 bases, with 4 bases of the junction left unmatched. Germline V lookup: CDR1 SGHNT, CDR2 YYREEE (reference sequence). The CDR3 is 14 amino acids. CDR3 coding DNA: TGTGCCAGCAGCTTTGCTAGCGGAACCTACGAGCAGTACTTC. This gives the protein CASSFASGTYEQYF. Full variable domain (outside the CDR3, taken from reference TRBV5-4 and TRBJ2-7): ETGVTQSPTHLIKTRGQQVTLRCSSQSGHNTVSWYQQALGQGPQFIFQYYREEENGRGNFPPRFSGLQFPNYSSELNVNALELDDSALYLCASSFASGTYEQYFGPGTRLTVT.

This chain connects TRBV4-2 to TRBJ1-5; maybe TRBD1 (6 bases). Germline CDR1 LGHNA, CDR2 YNFKEQ. The V end was cut by 2 bases, the J end by 4 bases, with 9 bases between. CDR3 length equals 14 residues. In DNA, the CDR3 is TGTGCCAGCAGCCAATCAGGGGCGAATCAGCCCCAGCATTTT. Its translation is CASSQSGANQPQHF.

The genes are TRBV5-1 and TRBJ1-5, with D possibly matching TRBD1 (6 bases). The ends were cut back, 5 bases at V and 3 bases at J, with 12 bases in the middle. Looked up from germline, CDR1 is SGHRS and CDR2 is YFSETQ. The CDR3 extends over 14 amino acids. CDR3 sequence: CASRGSGDNQPQHF. The CDR3 region has the DNA TGCGCCAGCAGGGGTTCAGGGGACAATCAGCCCCAGCATTTT.

The chain carries TRBV5-4 and TRBJ1-6; tentative D call: TRBD1 (5 bases). Trimming took off 9 bases at V and 5 bases at J, with 15 bases between the two ends. CDR1 and CDR2 from the germline V gene are SGHNT and YYREEE (reference sequence). The CDR3 contains 14 residues. In DNA, the CDR3 is TGTGCCACCTCGCAGGGAGGGAATAATTCACCCCTCCACTTT. Its protein product is CATSQGGNNSPLHF. The full variable domain, in which reference TRBV5-4 and TRBJ1-6 provide the parts outside the CDR3, is ETGVTQSPTHLIKTRGQQVTLRCSSQSGHNTVSWYQQALGQGPQFIFQYYREEENGRGNFPPRFSGLQFPNYSSELNVNALELDDSALYLCATSQGGNNSPLHFGNGTRLTVT.

Notes on this clone: Distinct nucleotide sequences in the sample also encode this CDR3. V gene TRBV7-3 combines with J gene TRBJ2-3; D gene uncertain. The V end lost 3 bases, the J end lost 1 base, and 11 bases lay between the germline ends. Germline values: CDR1 SGHTA, CDR2 FQGTGA. The length of the CDR3 is 15 residues. CDR3 coding DNA: TGTGCCAGCAGCTTTAGTGGCCTCGGCACAGATACGCAGTATTTT. Protein: CASSFSGLGTDTQYF. The full variable domain, in which reference TRBV7-3 and TRBJ2-3 provide the parts outside the CDR3, is GAGVSQTPSNKVTEKGKYVELRCDPISGHTALYWYRQSLGQGPEFLIYFQGTGAADDSGLPNDRFFAVRPEGSVSTLKIQRTERGDSAVYLCASSFSGLGTDTQYFGPGTRLTVL.

The chain couples TRBV7-2 to TRBJ1-6, with D uncertain. Germline assignment: CDR1 SGHTA and CDR2 FQGNSA. The CDR3 runs 13 residues. V lost 1 base, J lost 10 bases, and 8 bases lay in between. The CDR3 sequence is CASSLGPDSPLHF. The CDR3 DNA follows: TGTGCCAGCAGCTTAGGCCCCGACTCACCCCTCCACTTT.

V usage is TRBV30 and J usage is TRBJ2-1, with TRBD2 matching 9 bases. CDR3 length: 14 residues. Trimming removed 3 bases from V and 2 bases from J; junction bases left unmatched: 2. The germline gives CDR1 GTSNPN, CDR2 SVGIG (reference sequence). The DNA of the CDR3 is TGTGCCTGGAGGACTAGCGGAACCTACAATGAGCAGTTCTTC. Its translation: CAWRTSGTYNEQFF.

This clone has only a few counts. The rearrangement joins TRBV30 to TRBJ1-3, with D possibly matching TRBD1 (5 bases). CDR1 GTSNPN and CDR2 SVGIG come from the germline V gene (reference sequence). Deletions cut 5 bases from V and 1 base from J, with 9 bases between. The CDR3 sequence is 13 residues long. Here the CDR3 DNA reads TGTGCCTGGGGGGCCGATTCTGGAAACACCATATATTTT. Amino acid sequence: CAWGADSGNTIYF.

This clone showed up just a few times. The J gene is TRBJ2-5, the V gene TRBV2; D not resolved. The ends were cut back, 7 bases at V and 5 bases at J, with 11 bases in the middle. The CDR3 loop spans 12 amino acids. Germline-derived CDR1 and CDR2 are SNHLY and FYNNEI. CDR3 loop: CASTPVQETQYF. The CDR3 bases are TGTGCCAGCACCCCGGTCCAGGAGACCCAGTACTTC. Looking up the rest from reference TRBV2 and TRBJ2-5 gives the full variable domain: EPEVTQTPSHQVTQMGQEVILRCVPISNHLYFYWYRQILGQKVEFLVSFYNNEISEKSEIFDDQFSVERPDGSNFTLKIRSTKLEDSAMYFCASTPVQETQYFGPGTRLLVL.

The chain carries TRBV5-1 and TRBJ1-4; weak D call: TRBD1 (5 bases). Germline loops: CDR1 SGHRS, CDR2 YFSETQ. Trimming left V 4 bases short and J 5 bases short, with 15 bases between. This CDR3 region has 15 residues. CDR3 sequence (DNA): TGCGCCAGCAGCGGTGGAAGGGGTCCGAATGAAAAACTGTTTTTT. It encodes CASSGGRGPNEKLFF.

The rearrangement links TRBV7-9 to TRBJ2-7; D unresolved. This CDR3 is built from 13 residues. Germline V gene lookup returns CDR1 SEHNR and CDR2 FQNEAQ (reference sequence). The V gene lost 5 bases and the J gene lost 2 bases, with 10 bases spanning the gap. The CDR3 spells CASSPRRTYEQYV. CDR3 nucleotide sequence: TGTGCCAGCAGCCCTCGACGGACCTACGAGCAGTACGTC.

This clone occurred a few times. The rearrangement joins TRBV25-1 to TRBJ1-3; D remains unclear. CDR1 is MGHDK, CDR2 SYGVNS, per germline. CDR3 length: 12 residues. The V end lost 3 bases, the J end lost 3 bases, and 3 bases lay between the germline ends. CDR3 region: CASSEGGNTIYF. The DNA of the CDR3 is TGTGCCAGCAGTGAGGGTGGAAACACCATATATTTT.

V usage is TRBV19 and J usage is TRBJ1-5; no reliable D call. The V end lost 7 bases, the J end lost 5 bases, and 18 bases lay between the germline ends. The CDR3 length is 15 residues. The germline CDR1 and CDR2 sequences are LNHDA and SQIVND (reference sequence). The CDR3 coding sequence is TGTGCCAGTACCGTGGACGTGGGCAGACATCAGCCCCAGCATTTT. Protein sequence: CASTVDVGRHQPQHF.

Only a few counts were recorded for this clone. The CDR3 region has the DNA TGTGCCAGCAGCTTGGGCCCCCCCGGGACAGACACTAATGAAAAACTGTTTTTT. As protein: CASSLGPPGTDTNEKLFF. The chain links TRBV5-4 to TRBJ1-4, with TRBD1 matching over 7 bases. Looked up from germline, CDR1 is SGHNT and CDR2 is YYREEE (reference sequence). The ends lost 0 bases at V and 2 bases at J; junction bases unmatched: 10. The CDR3 has 18 amino acids. Full variable domain (missing parts from reference TRBV5-4 and TRBJ1-4): ETGVTQSPTHLIKTRGQQVTLRCSSQSGHNTVSWYQQALGQGPQFIFQYYREEENGRGNFPPRFSGLQFPNYSSELNVNALELDDSALYLCASSLGPPGTDTNEKLFFGSGTQLSVL.

This clone was seen only a few times. V gene TRBV28 combines with J gene TRBJ1-5; D gene unclear. The CDR3 has 13 residues. Trimming shortened V by 6 bases and J by 3 bases, and 9 bases separated the two germline ends. CDR1 and CDR2 (germline): MDHEN, SYDVKM. The CDR3 DNA follows: TGTGCCAGCAGGCCATCTAACAATCAGCCCCAGCATTTT. As protein: CASRPSNNQPQHF. Combining the CDR3 with reference TRBV28 and TRBJ1-5 gives the whole variable domain DVKVTQSSRYLVKRTGEKVFLECVQDMDHENMFWYRQDPGLGLRLIYFSYDVKMKEKGDIPEGYSVSREKKERFSLILESASTNQTSMYLCASRPSNNQPQHFGDGTRLSIL.

This clone was detected only a few times. V gene TRBV9 combines with J gene TRBJ2-3; D perhaps matches TRBD1 (6 bases). V lost 1 base and J lost 4, with 7 bases in between. CDR3 size: 13 residues. Germline CDR1 reads SGDLS; CDR2 reads YYNGEE. CDR3 coding DNA: TGTGCCAGCAGCGTACAGGGGTCAGATACGCAGTATTTT. It is translated as CASSVQGSDTQYF.

The V call is TRBV7-9, the J call TRBJ1-2; D unclear. The V gene lost 0 bases and the J gene lost 7 bases, with 6 bases spanning the gap. CDR3 length: 12 amino acids. Germline CDR1 SEHNR, CDR2 FQNEAQ (reference sequence). In DNA, the CDR3 is TGTGCCAGCAGCTTAGCCGACCCTGGCTACACCTTC. Translation gives CASSLADPGYTF. The full variable domain, its missing parts supplied by reference TRBV7-9 and TRBJ1-2, is DTGVSQNPRHKITKRGQNVTFRCDPISEHNRLYWYRQTLGQGPEFLTYFQNEAQLEKSRLLSDRFSAERPKGSFSTLEIQRTEQGDSAMYLCASSLADPGYTFGSGTRLTVV.

This clone was counted a few times. J is TRBJ1-1 and V is TRBV29-1; no reliable D call. The germline V gene has CDR1 SQVTM and CDR2 ANQGSEA. CDR3 length: 10 amino acids. Trimming left V 0 bases short and J 6 bases short, with 2 bases between. CDR3 region: CSVEDAEAFF. In nucleotides, the CDR3 is TGCAGCGTTGAAGACGCTGAAGCTTTCTTT.

The sample holds a few counts of this clone. The chain has TRBV19 and TRBJ2-7, with a weak D call TRBD1 (5 bases). This CDR3 is built from 15 residues. The V gene lost 7 bases and the J gene lost 1 base, with 17 bases spanning the gap. CDR1 is LNHDA, CDR2 SQIVND, per germline (reference sequence). In DNA, the CDR3 is TGTGCCAGTATCGTTGGCCAGGGCCCTTCCTACGAGCAGTACGTC. This codes for CASIVGQGPSYEQYV.